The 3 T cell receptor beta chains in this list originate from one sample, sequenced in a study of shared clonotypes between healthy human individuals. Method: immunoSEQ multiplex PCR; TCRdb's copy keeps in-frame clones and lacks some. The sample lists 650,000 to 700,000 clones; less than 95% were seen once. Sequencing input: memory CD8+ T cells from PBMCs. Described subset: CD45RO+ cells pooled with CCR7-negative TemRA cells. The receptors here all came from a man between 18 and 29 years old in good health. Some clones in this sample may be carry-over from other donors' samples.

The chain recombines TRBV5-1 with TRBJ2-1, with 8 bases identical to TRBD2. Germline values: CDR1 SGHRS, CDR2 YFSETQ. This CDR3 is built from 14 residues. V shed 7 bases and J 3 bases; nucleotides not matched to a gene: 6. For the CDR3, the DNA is TGCGCCAGCCAAGCGGGAGAGGGCTACAATGAGCAGTTCTTC. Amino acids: CASQAGEGYNEQFF.

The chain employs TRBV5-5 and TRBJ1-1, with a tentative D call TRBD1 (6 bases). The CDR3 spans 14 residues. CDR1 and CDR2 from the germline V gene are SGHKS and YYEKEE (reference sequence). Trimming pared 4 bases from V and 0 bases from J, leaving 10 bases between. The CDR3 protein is CASSPTGMNTEAFF. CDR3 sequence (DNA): TGTGCCAGCAGCCCGACAGGCATGAACACTGAAGCTTTCTTT. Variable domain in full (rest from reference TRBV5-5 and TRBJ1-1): DAGVTQSPTHLIKTRGQQVTLRCSPISGHKSVSWYQQVLGQGPQFIFQYYEKEERGRGNFPDRFSARQFPNYSSELNVNALLLGDSALYLCASSPTGMNTEAFFGQGTRLTVV.

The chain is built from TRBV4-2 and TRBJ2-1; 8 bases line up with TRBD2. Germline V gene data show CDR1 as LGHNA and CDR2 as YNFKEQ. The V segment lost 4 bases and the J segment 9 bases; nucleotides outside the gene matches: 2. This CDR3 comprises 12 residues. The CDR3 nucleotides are TGTGCCAGCAGCCCAGCGGGAGTTGAGCAGTTCTTC. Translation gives CASSPAGVEQFF.